This TCR beta chain was documented in a study of shared clonotypes between healthy human individuals. Whole-study results and caveats: Researchers found naive subsets generally carried larger estimated richness than memory subsets. The generation probabilities recorded for non-shared clonotypes fell below those of clonotypes shared by all four donors.

Assay execution proceeded at the deep level. Around 220 ng DNA, 25,000 to 30,000 T cell genomes, went into each sorted-subset replicate PCR. Clones were read by immunoSEQ multiplex PCR, and TCRdb kept only the in-frame ones, dropping some. Of about 1.1 million clones listed, approximately 75% were seen once; the top ten hold roughly 0.82%. This CDR3 has 12 residues. The germline gives CDR1 GTSNPN, CDR2 SVGIG (reference sequence). V shed 0 bases and J shed 9 bases, with 10 bases lying between them. Notes on this clone: Its target is unknown.

This chain links TRBV30 with TRBJ2-3; possibly TRBD1 for D (6 bases). Sequenced material: memory CD4+ T cells from PBMCs. Subset: CD45RA-negative fraction. The receptor was isolated from a man aged 18 to 30 in good health. Some clones in this sample may be carry-over from other donors' samples. The CDR3 DNA sequence: TGTGCCTGGAGTGTACTTGGGGGCACGCAGTATTTT. It codes for CAWSVLGGTQYF.